This TCR beta chain was captured by sequencing in a study of Ad26.COV2.S vaccination and SARS-CoV-2 variants. The treatment is: roughly 19 received Ad26.COV2.S at low or high dose, single or two shots; about five received placebo; per-sample allocation not given. Material that was analyzed had been drawn on day 63 after the first vaccine or placebo injection. Donation came from an adult in Boston who was aged 18-55 years. This CDR3 has 14 amino acids. Germline values: CDR1 SGHKS, CDR2 YYEKEE (reference sequence). J lost 2 bases, V lost 4 bases, and 3 bases had no gene match. Assay used: immunoSEQ multiplex PCR; TCRdb lists only in-frame clones, some missing. This table holds about 350,000 clones, about 86% found once.

The J gene is TRBJ1-3, the V gene TRBV5-5; 7 bases map to TRBD1. Here the sequenced sample was peripheral blood, taken in a trial of Ad26.COV2.S vaccine versus placebo. The receptor was isolated from a person between 18 and 59 years old who received the Ad26.COV2.S COVID-19 vaccine or a placebo. CDR3 in amino acids: CASSTGTAGNTIYF. The CDR3 bases are TGTGCCAGCAGCACCGGGACAGCTGGAAACACCATATATTTT.